What follows describes a single T cell receptor beta chain. Its antigen specificity is not known. Base qualities are not provided; no much larger clone lies one nucleotide away. The instrument given in TCRdb is Illumina NovaSeq 6000. Using 5'RACE with constant-segment primers, TCRalpha and TCRbeta cDNA libraries were constructed, with sample barcodes and unique molecular identifiers added in the process. Trizol reagent was used to extract RNA from every sample. Amplification of the libraries took two PCR steps, and the second step added a second sample barcode plus Illumina TruSeq adapters. Sequencing of the libraries was done on an Illumina NovaSeq, producing 2 x 150 bp paired-end reads. Per the authors' processing: The reads were demultiplexed and collapsed into UMI-guided consensus sequences using migec v1.2.7. With mixcr v2.1.11, UMI consensuses were aligned to TRA and TRB V and J templates and assembled into clonotypes. A clonotype was counted as expanded or contracted only when both edgeR and NoisET called the clonotype significant, with the noise models trained on biological replicates. For edgeR calls, a false discovery rate-adjusted p below 0.01 and a log2 fold-change threshold of 1 were applied. PCA with hierarchical clustering of max-normalized trajectories of the 1000 most abundant clonotypes was used as exploratory dynamics analysis. Separately sequenced CD4+ and CD8+ repertoires were used to assign a CD4 or CD8 phenotype to each responding clone. TCRdb redid the processing of the public reads, applying fastp at Q25 and MiXCR, and retained in-frame beta chains. Under each unique CDR3 protein, matching rows form one entry showing the most common genes and DNA. TCRdb, rather than the study authors, made the V and J calls. This sample lists around 390,000 distinct CDR3 sequences; around a sixth were detected once. 20% to 25% of the sample is held by the ten biggest clonotypes.

The sample belongs to a study of T-cell memory formation after mild COVID-19 (dated by TCRdb to the early 2020s). Notes on the research overall: Most TCR sequence clusters were specific to one of the two donors. The cohort comprised two young, previously healthy adult volunteers, one female and one male. Longitudinal TCRalpha and TCRbeta repertoire sequencing tracked T-cell clones expanding and contracting after mild COVID-19 in two donors. Points the paper makes about the study in general: Only two mild cases were covered by the study, and larger cohorts that include severe cases with pre-infection samples were considered necessary. From day 15 to 85, contracting clones showed balanced CD4/CD8 phenotypes, whereas a second wave of clones that expanded from day 15 to 37 leaned towards CD4+. Contracting CD4+ clones were found mainly in CM and EM memory subsets, while CD8+ clones were enriched in EMRA. Some responding clones were found in pre-infection memory, which suggests that pre-existing cross-reactive memory T cells took part in the SARS-CoV-2 response. SARS-CoV-2 specificity was not confirmed for the second-wave clones peaking on day 37.

Ficoll-Paque density gradient centrifugation was the method used to isolate PBMCs. V lost 4 bases and J lost 0 bases; the stretch between them is 24 bases long. CDR1 and CDR2 (SGHTA, FQGTGA) derive from the germline V gene. The CDR3 numbers 19 residues from cysteine through phenylalanine. The kept DNA is CDR3 alone, 57 bases in frame from the first base. The sequence links TRBV7-3 to TRBJ1-1; a tentative D match to TRBD1 spans 6 bases. The origin of this receptor is a man aged 18 to 30 who had mild COVID-19 (a few samples of this study predate the infection). The sample titles of this study are shuffled in the database, so cell type and time point are left out; the donor was told from shared clones. The sequenced sample was PBMCs or a T cell subset sorted from them (not recorded which). CDR3 region: CASSYGLPFRTGMNTEAFF. The nucleotides are TGTGCCAGCAGCTACGGGTTACCGTTCAGAACAGGGATGAACACTGAAGCTTTCTTT.